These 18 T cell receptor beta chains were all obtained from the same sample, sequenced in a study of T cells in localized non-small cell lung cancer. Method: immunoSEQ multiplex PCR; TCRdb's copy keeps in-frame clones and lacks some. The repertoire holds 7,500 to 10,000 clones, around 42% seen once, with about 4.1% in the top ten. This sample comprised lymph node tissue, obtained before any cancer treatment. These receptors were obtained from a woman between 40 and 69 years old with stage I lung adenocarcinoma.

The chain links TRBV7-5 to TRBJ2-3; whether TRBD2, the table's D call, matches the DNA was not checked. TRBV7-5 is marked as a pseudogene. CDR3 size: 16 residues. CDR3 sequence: CASSTHSGGFTDTQYF. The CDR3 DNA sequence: TGTGCCAGCAGCACACACAGCGGGGGATTCACAGATACGCAGTATTTT.

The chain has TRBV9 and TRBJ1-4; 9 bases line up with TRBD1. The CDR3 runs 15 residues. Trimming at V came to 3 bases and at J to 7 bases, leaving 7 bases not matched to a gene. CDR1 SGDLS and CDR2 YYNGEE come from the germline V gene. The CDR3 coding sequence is TGTGCCAGCAGCGGGGGACAGGGCTTAGGTGAAAAACTGTTTTTT. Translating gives CASSGGQGLGEKLFF.

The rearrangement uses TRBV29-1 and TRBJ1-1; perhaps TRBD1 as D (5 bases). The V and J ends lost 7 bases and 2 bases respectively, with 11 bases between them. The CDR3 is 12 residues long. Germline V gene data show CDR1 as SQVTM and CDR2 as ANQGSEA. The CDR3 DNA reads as TGCAGCGCACAGGAGGTTAACACTGAAGCTTTCTTT. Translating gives CSAQEVNTEAFF.

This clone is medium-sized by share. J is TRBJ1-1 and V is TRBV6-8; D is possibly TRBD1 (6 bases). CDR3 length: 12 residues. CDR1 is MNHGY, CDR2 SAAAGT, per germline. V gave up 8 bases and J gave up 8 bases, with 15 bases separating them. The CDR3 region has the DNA TGTGCCAGCTTCCTACAGGGACCCGAAGCTTTCTTT. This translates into CASFLQGPEAFF.

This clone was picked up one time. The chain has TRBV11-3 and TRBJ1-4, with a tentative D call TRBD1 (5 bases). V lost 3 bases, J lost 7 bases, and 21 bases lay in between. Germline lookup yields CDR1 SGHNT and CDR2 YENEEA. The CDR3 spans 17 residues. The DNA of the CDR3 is TGTGCCAGCAGCTTGGGGGGTCTAGGAGGCGGCGGTGAAAAACTGTTTTTT. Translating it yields CASSLGGLGGGGEKLFF.

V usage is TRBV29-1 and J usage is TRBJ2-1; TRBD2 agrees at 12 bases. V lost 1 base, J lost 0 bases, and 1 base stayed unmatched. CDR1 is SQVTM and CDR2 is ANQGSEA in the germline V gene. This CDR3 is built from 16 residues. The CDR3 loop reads CSVEGGLAGSYNEQFF. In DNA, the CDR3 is TGCAGCGTTGAAGGGGGACTAGCGGGCTCCTACAATGAGCAGTTCTTC.

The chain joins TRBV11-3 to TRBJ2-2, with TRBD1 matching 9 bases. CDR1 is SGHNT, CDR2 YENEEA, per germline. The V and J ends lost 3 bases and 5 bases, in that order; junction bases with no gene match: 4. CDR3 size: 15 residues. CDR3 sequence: CASSLDRGRTGELFF. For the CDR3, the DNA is TGTGCCAGCAGCTTGGACAGGGGTCGGACCGGGGAGCTGTTTTTT. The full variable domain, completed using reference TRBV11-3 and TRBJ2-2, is EAGVVQSPRYKIIEKKQPVAFWCNPISGHNTLYWYLQNLGQGPELLIRYENEEAVDDSQLPKDRFSAERLKGVDSTLKIQPAELGDSAVYLCASSLDRGRTGELFFGEGSRLTVL.

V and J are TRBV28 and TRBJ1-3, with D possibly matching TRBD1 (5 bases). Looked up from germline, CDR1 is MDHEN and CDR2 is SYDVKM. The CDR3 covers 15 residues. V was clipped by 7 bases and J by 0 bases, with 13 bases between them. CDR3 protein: CASTSPGGSGNTIYF. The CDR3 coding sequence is TGTGCCAGCACCTCCCCGGGGGGCTCTGGAAACACCATATATTTT.

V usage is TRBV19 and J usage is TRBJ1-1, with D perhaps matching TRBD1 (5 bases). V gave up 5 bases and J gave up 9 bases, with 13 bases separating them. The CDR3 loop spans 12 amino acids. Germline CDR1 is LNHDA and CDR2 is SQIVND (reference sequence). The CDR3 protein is CASSRGEVKAFF. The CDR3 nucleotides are TGTGCCAGTAGTCGGGGGGAGGTGAAAGCTTTCTTT. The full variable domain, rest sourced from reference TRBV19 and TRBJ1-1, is DGGITQSPKYLFRKEGQNVTLSCEQNLNHDAMYWYRQDPGQGLRLIYYSQIVNDFQKGDIAEGYSVSREKKESFPLTVTSAQKNPTAFYLCASSRGEVKAFFGQGTRLTVV.

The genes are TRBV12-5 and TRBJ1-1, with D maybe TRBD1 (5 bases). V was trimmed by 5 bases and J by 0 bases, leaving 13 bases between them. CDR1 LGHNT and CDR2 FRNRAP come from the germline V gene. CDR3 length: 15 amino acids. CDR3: CASGVTEPLNTEAFF. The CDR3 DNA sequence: TGTGCTAGTGGTGTGACAGAGCCGTTGAACACTGAAGCTTTCTTT.

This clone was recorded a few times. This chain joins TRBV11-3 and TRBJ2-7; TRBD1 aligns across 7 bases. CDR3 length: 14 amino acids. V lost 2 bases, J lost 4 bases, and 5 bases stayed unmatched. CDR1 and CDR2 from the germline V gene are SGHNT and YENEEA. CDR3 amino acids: CASSLNRGVYEQYF. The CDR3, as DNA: TGTGCCAGCAGCTTAAACAGGGGAGTTTACGAGCAGTACTTC.

The CDR3 DNA reads as TGTGCCAGTAGTCCTGGGGACAGCCGATCCTATGGCTACACCTTC. Its protein is CASSPGDSRSYGYTF. The V and J genes are TRBV19 and TRBJ1-2, with 7 bases fitting TRBD1. The CDR3 totals 15 residues. The V gene end was trimmed by 5 bases and the J gene end by 4 bases; junction bases not matched to a gene: 10. Germline V CDR1 and CDR2: LNHDA, SQIVND (reference sequence).

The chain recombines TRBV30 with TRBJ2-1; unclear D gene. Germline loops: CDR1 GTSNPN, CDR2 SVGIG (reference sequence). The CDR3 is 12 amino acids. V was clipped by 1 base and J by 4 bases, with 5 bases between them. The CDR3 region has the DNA TGTGCCTGGAGTGGTGGATACAATGAGCAGTTCTTC. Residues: CAWSGGYNEQFF.

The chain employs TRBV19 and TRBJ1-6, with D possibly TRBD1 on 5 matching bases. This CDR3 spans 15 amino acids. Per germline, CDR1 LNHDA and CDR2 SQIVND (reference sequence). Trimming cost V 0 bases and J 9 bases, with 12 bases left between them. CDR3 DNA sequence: TGTGCCAGTAGTATAGACGGGGGTTATCGTTCACCCCTCCACTTT. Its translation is CASSIDGGYRSPLHF.

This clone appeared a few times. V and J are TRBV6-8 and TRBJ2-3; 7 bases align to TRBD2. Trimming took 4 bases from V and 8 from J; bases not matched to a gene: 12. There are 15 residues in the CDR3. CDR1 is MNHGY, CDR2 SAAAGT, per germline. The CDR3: CASSSLTSPRGTQYF. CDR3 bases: TGTGCCAGCAGTTCCCTGACTAGCCCCCGTGGTACGCAGTATTTT.

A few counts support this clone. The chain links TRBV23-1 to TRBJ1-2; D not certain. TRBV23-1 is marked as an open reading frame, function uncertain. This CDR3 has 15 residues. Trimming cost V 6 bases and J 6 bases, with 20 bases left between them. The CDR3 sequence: CASSQVGDVGDGYTF. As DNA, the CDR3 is TGCGCCAGCAGCCAAGTCGGGGATGTGGGAGATGGCTACACCTTC.

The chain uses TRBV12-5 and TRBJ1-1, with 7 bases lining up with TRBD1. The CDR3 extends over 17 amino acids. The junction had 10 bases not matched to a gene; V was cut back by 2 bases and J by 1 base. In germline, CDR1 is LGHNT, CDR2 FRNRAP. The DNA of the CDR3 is TGTGCTAGTGGTTTGCCCACTGGGACAGCGAGGAACACTGAAGCTTTCTTT. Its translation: CASGLPTGTARNTEAFF. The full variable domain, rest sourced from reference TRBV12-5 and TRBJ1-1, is DARVTQTPRHKVTEMGQEVTMRCQPILGHNTVFWYRQTMMQGLELLAYFRNRAPLDDSGMPKDRFSAEMPDATLATLKIQPSEPRDSAVYFCASGLPTGTARNTEAFFGQGTRLTVV.

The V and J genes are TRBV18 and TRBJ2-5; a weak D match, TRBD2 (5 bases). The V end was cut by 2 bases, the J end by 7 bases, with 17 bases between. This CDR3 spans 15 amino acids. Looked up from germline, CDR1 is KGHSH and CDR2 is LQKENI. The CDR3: CASSPESRTSGTQYF. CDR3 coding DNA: TGTGCCAGCTCACCAGAGTCTAGGACCAGCGGGACCCAGTACTTC.